This entry features one TCR beta chain sequence. What it binds is unknown. The sample originates from a study of cytomegalovirus exposure and HLA in healthy donors. Study outcomes and limitations: Association with HLA alleles at 0.05 false discovery rate was found for around 15,000 TCR beta sequences in a later analysis.

PCR primers comprised 60 Vbeta and 13 Jbeta primers. The data were produced by immunoSEQ multiplex PCR, yet TCRdb's version contains in-frame clones alone and is incomplete. The sample has some 200,000 clones, over 65% seen once. This CDR3 spans 15 amino acids. V was shortened by 0 bases and J by 2 bases, with 12 bases between the two germline ends. The germline V gene encodes CDR1 SGDLS and CDR2 YYNGEE. Input material: PBMCs. The chain employs TRBV9 and TRBJ2-7, with a tentative D call TRBD1 (6 bases). The clonotype was recovered from a woman between 45 and 60 years old in good health and CMV-seropositive. For the CDR3, the DNA is TGTGCCAGCAGCGTAGACTCCAGGGGACCCTACGAGCAGTACTTC. Its translation: CASSVDSRGPYEQYF.